A selection of T cell receptor beta chains follows, all from one sample in a study of beta chain features in type 1 diabetes. Produced via immunoSEQ multiplex PCR; TCRdb's table is partial and in-frame only. Found here are a few hundred thousand clones, 25% to 30% of them singletons; the top ten hold approximately 4%. The specimen sequenced was central memory CD4+ T cells from blood. The receptors were gathered from a man aged 25 to 45 in good health. Both conserved end residues are part of each CDR3. D genes are given only for firm matches. Size is omitted from some rows. Given values are once, few, many or a class for expanded clones.

clone_size: .
j_call: TRBJ2-1
d_call: .
cdr3_length: 15
v_call: TRBV29-1
cdr3_aa: CSVEESGQSNNEQFF
cdr3_nt: TGCAGCGTTGAAGAAAGCGGACAGAGTAACAATGAGCAGTTCTTC

clone_size: many
j_call: TRBJ2-3
d_call: .
cdr3_length: 15
v_call: TRBV2
cdr3_aa: CASSEALLSTDTQYF
cdr3_nt: TGTGCCAGCAGTGAAGCGCTTCTCAGCACAGATACGCAGTATTTT

clone_size: many
j_call: TRBJ1-3
d_call: .
cdr3_length: 13
v_call: TRBV7-2
cdr3_aa: CASSASLGNTIYF
cdr3_nt: TGTGCCAGCAGCGCCAGTTTGGGAAACACCATATATTTT

clone_size: .
j_call: TRBJ2-7
d_call: TRBD2
cdr3_length: 14
v_call: TRBV9
cdr3_aa: CASSPSGGSYEQYF
cdr3_nt: TGTGCCAGCAGCCCGTCGGGAGGGTCCTACGAGCAGTACTTC

clone_size: .
j_call: TRBJ1-5
d_call: .
cdr3_length: 14
v_call: TRBV7-2
cdr3_aa: CASSAGREGQPQHF
cdr3_nt: TGTGCCAGCAGCGCGGGGAGGGAGGGGCAGCCCCAGCATTTT

clone_size: .
j_call: TRBJ2-1
d_call: .
cdr3_length: 13
v_call: TRBV29-1
cdr3_aa: CSVAGPVRNEQFF
cdr3_nt: TGCAGCGTTGCGGGACCCGTACGCAATGAGCAGTTCTTC

clone_size: .
j_call: TRBJ2-1
d_call: .
cdr3_length: 14
v_call: TRBV7-2
cdr3_aa: CASSLEGLVRPEFF
cdr3_nt: TGTGCCAGCAGCTTAGAGGGGCTGGTGAGGCCCGAGTTCTTC

clone_size: .
j_call: TRBJ2-7
d_call: .
cdr3_length: 12
v_call: TRBV6-1
cdr3_aa: CASSEESYEQYF
cdr3_nt: TGTGCCAGCAGTGAAGAAAGCTACGAGCAGTACTTC

clone_size: .
j_call: TRBJ1-2
d_call: .
cdr3_length: 14
v_call: TRBV7-9
cdr3_aa: CASSWGSSNYGYTF
cdr3_nt: TGTGCCAGCAGCTGGGGGTCCTCTAACTATGGCTACACCTTC

clone_size: .
j_call: TRBJ1-4
d_call: .
cdr3_length: 15
v_call: TRBV14
cdr3_aa: CASSRGQPTYEKLFF
cdr3_nt: TGTGCCAGCAGCCGAGGACAGCCGACCTATGAAAAACTGTTTTTT

clone_size: .
j_call: TRBJ2-3
d_call: .
cdr3_length: 12
v_call: TRBV10-3
cdr3_aa: CAISAPGNTQYF
cdr3_nt: TGTGCCATCAGTGCTCCCGGGAATACGCAGTATTTT

clone_size: few
j_call: TRBJ2-2
d_call: .
cdr3_length: 17
v_call: TRBV19
cdr3_aa: CASSPGSGSGNTGELFF
cdr3_nt: TGTGCCAGTAGTCCTGGGAGCGGGTCGGGGAACACCGGGGAGCTGTTTTTT

clone_size: .
j_call: TRBJ2-3
d_call: .
cdr3_length: 16
v_call: TRBV23-1
cdr3_aa: CASSQGRILRRDTQYF
cdr3_nt: TGCGCCAGCAGTCAAGGCCGGATTCTGCGGCGAGATACGCAGTATTTT

clone_size: few
j_call: TRBJ2-3
d_call: .
cdr3_length: 13
v_call: TRBV14
cdr3_aa: CASSQDSTDTQYF
cdr3_nt: TGTGCCAGCAGCCAAGACAGCACAGATACGCAGTATTTT

clone_size: few
j_call: TRBJ2-5
d_call: .
cdr3_length: 15
v_call: TRBV9
cdr3_aa: CASSVGLARQETQYF
cdr3_nt: TGTGCCAGCAGCGTAGGGCTAGCGAGACAAGAGACCCAGTACTTC

clone_size: .
j_call: TRBJ2-1
d_call: .
cdr3_length: 14
v_call: TRBV9
cdr3_aa: CASSMGPTNNEQFF
cdr3_nt: TGTGCCAGCAGTATGGGGCCGACGAACAATGAGCAGTTCTTC

clone_size: many
j_call: TRBJ2-5
d_call: TRBD2
cdr3_length: 15
v_call: TRBV7-6
cdr3_aa: CASSPISGSQETQYF
cdr3_nt: TGTGCCAGCAGCCCCATTAGCGGGTCCCAAGAGACCCAGTACTTC

clone_size: .
j_call: TRBJ1-2
d_call: .
cdr3_length: 16
v_call: TRBV29-1
cdr3_aa: CSVEKETGLSNYGYTF
cdr3_nt: TGCAGCGTTGAAAAGGAAACAGGGTTGTCTAACTATGGCTACACCTTC

clone_size: few
j_call: TRBJ2-5
d_call: .
cdr3_length: 12
v_call: TRBV5-6
cdr3_aa: CASSPYQETQYF
cdr3_nt: TGTGCCAGCAGCCCGTACCAAGAGACCCAGTACTTC

clone_size: few
j_call: TRBJ2-1
d_call: .
cdr3_length: 14
v_call: TRBV9
cdr3_aa: CASSAIGTPNEQFF
cdr3_nt: TGTGCCAGCAGCGCTATAGGGACACCCAATGAGCAGTTCTTC

clone_size: many
j_call: TRBJ2-7
d_call: TRBD2
cdr3_length: 13
v_call: TRBV29-1
cdr3_aa: CSVVRTSSYEQYF
cdr3_nt: TGCAGCGTTGTCAGGACTAGCTCTTACGAGCAGTACTTC

clone_size: .
j_call: TRBJ1-2
d_call: .
cdr3_length: 16
v_call: TRBV5-6
cdr3_aa: CASSLVSGTAPYGYTF
cdr3_nt: TGTGCCAGCAGCTTGGTGTCTGGGACGGCGCCTTATGGCTACACCTTC

clone_size: few
j_call: TRBJ1-1
d_call: .
cdr3_length: 12
v_call: TRBV5-5
cdr3_aa: CASSSLGEKAFF
cdr3_nt: TGTGCCAGCAGCTCCCTCGGGGAGAAAGCTTTCTTT

clone_size: .
j_call: TRBJ2-2
d_call: TRBD1
cdr3_length: 15
v_call: TRBV5-1
cdr3_aa: CASRPTGDSTGELFF
cdr3_nt: TGCGCCAGCAGGCCTACAGGGGACAGCACCGGGGAGCTGTTTTTT

clone_size: .
j_call: TRBJ2-5
d_call: TRBD2
cdr3_length: 18
v_call: TRBV4-2
cdr3_aa: CASSQDAPGTSGGETQYF
cdr3_nt: TGTGCCAGCAGCCAGGACGCCCCCGGGACTAGCGGGGGGGAGACCCAGTACTTC

clone_size: few
j_call: TRBJ1-2
d_call: .
cdr3_length: 14
v_call: TRBV21-1
cdr3_aa: CASSFQGGNYGYTF
cdr3_nt: TGTGCCAGCAGCTTCCAGGGAGGGAACTATGGCTACACCTTC

clone_size: .
j_call: TRBJ2-5
d_call: .
cdr3_length: 12
v_call: TRBV11-2
cdr3_aa: CASRAEEETQYF
cdr3_nt: TGTGCCAGCAGGGCGGAGGAGGAGACCCAGTACTTC

clone_size: few
j_call: TRBJ2-2
d_call: TRBD2
cdr3_length: 17
v_call: TRBV10-1
cdr3_aa: CASLRPPERELGGELFF
cdr3_nt: TGCGCCAGCCTCCGCCCCCCAGAGCGGGAGCTAGGCGGGGAGCTGTTTTTT

clone_size: .
j_call: TRBJ1-2
d_call: TRBD1
cdr3_length: 13
v_call: TRBV9
cdr3_aa: CASSSGGNYGYTF
cdr3_nt: TGTGCCAGCAGCTCAGGGGGCAACTATGGCTACACCTTC

clone_size: .
j_call: TRBJ1-1
d_call: .
cdr3_length: 13
v_call: TRBV29-1
cdr3_aa: CSVARGTNTEAFF
cdr3_nt: TGCAGCGTTGCCAGGGGAACGAACACTGAAGCTTTCTTT

clone_size: few
j_call: TRBJ2-7
d_call: .
cdr3_length: 15
v_call: TRBV21-1
cdr3_aa: CASRGPGRDSREQYF
cdr3_nt: TGTGCCAGCAGAGGGCCCGGTCGGGACTCCAGGGAGCAGTACTTC

clone_size: .
j_call: TRBJ2-1
d_call: .
cdr3_length: 14
v_call: TRBV28
cdr3_aa: CASAQGFGKNEQFF
cdr3_nt: TGTGCCAGCGCCCAGGGCTTCGGTAAGAATGAGCAGTTCTTC

clone_size: few
j_call: TRBJ1-1
d_call: .
cdr3_length: 11
v_call: TRBV11-2
cdr3_aa: CASRRGTEAFF
cdr3_nt: TGTGCCAGCAGACGGGGCACTGAAGCTTTCTTT

clone_size: .
j_call: TRBJ2-4
d_call: .
cdr3_length: 13
v_call: TRBV11-2
cdr3_aa: CASRSNAKNIQYF
cdr3_nt: TGTGCCAGCAGATCAAACGCCAAAAACATTCAGTACTTC

clone_size: few
j_call: TRBJ2-7
d_call: .
cdr3_length: 13
v_call: TRBV7-2
cdr3_aa: CASRADGSYEQYF
cdr3_nt: TGTGCCAGCCGCGCGGATGGGTCCTACGAGCAGTACTTC

clone_size: .
j_call: TRBJ2-4
d_call: TRBD1
cdr3_length: 15
v_call: TRBV6-6
cdr3_aa: CASRDRVGAKNIQYF
cdr3_nt: TGTGCCAGCAGAGACAGGGTGGGAGCCAAAAACATTCAGTACTTC

clone_size: .
j_call: TRBJ2-3
d_call: TRBD2
cdr3_length: 16
v_call: TRBV7-2
cdr3_aa: CASSLDRAASGYTQYF
cdr3_nt: TGTGCCAGCAGCTTAGATCGGGCGGCTAGCGGATATACGCAGTATTTT

clone_size: .
j_call: TRBJ2-1
d_call: .
cdr3_length: 15
v_call: TRBV27
cdr3_aa: CASSPGGQIYNEQFF
cdr3_nt: TGTGCCAGCAGCCCTGGGGGGCAGATCTACAATGAGCAGTTCTTC

clone_size: few
j_call: TRBJ2-1
d_call: .
cdr3_length: 13
v_call: TRBV29-1
cdr3_aa: CSVIKGNMDEQFF
cdr3_nt: TGCAGCGTGATAAAGGGGAATATGGATGAGCAGTTCTTC

clone_size: .
j_call: TRBJ2-5
d_call: .
cdr3_length: 12
v_call: TRBV29-1
cdr3_aa: CSVLPAPGTQYF
cdr3_nt: TGCAGCGTCCTCCCCGCCCCCGGGACCCAGTACTTC

clone_size: few
j_call: TRBJ1-5
d_call: .
cdr3_length: 15
v_call: TRBV4-2
cdr3_aa: CASSQDSQGYQPQHF
cdr3_nt: TGTGCCAGCAGCCAAGACTCCCAGGGCTATCAGCCCCAGCATTTT

clone_size: .
j_call: TRBJ1-1
d_call: .
cdr3_length: 14
v_call: TRBV7-2
cdr3_aa: CASSLRVGSTEAFF
cdr3_nt: TGTGCCAGCAGCTTGAGGGTTGGAAGCACTGAAGCTTTCTTT

clone_size: .
j_call: TRBJ2-3
d_call: TRBD2
cdr3_length: 14
v_call: TRBV13
cdr3_aa: CASSERGGPYTQYF
cdr3_nt: TGTGCCAGCAGTGAGCGCGGGGGTCCGTATACGCAGTATTTT

clone_size: few
j_call: TRBJ2-7
d_call: .
cdr3_length: 17
v_call: TRBV7-9
cdr3_aa: CASSPVGTRTQRDEQYF
cdr3_nt: TGTGCCAGCAGCCCAGTGGGGACCCGGACCCAGCGCGACGAGCAGTACTTC

clone_size: few
j_call: TRBJ2-5
d_call: .
cdr3_length: 15
v_call: TRBV7-8
cdr3_aa: CASSARGESQETQYF
cdr3_nt: TGTGCCAGCAGCGCCCGAGGCGAGAGTCAGGAGACCCAGTACTTC

clone_size: .
j_call: TRBJ2-7
d_call: .
cdr3_length: 13
v_call: TRBV9
cdr3_aa: CASSGPMTYEQYF
cdr3_nt: TGTGCCAGCAGCGGGCCTATGACATACGAGCAGTACTTC

clone_size: .
j_call: TRBJ2-3
d_call: TRBD1
cdr3_length: 11
v_call: TRBV29-1
cdr3_aa: CSVGTGDTQYF
cdr3_nt: TGCAGCGTTGGGACAGGGGATACGCAGTATTTT

clone_size: .
j_call: TRBJ2-7
d_call: .
cdr3_length: 11
v_call: TRBV6-5
cdr3_aa: CASSPGAEQYF
cdr3_nt: TGTGCCAGCAGTCCCGGGGCCGAGCAGTACTTC

clone_size: few
j_call: TRBJ2-5
d_call: TRBD1
cdr3_length: 14
v_call: TRBV7-9
cdr3_aa: CASSRTGGAETQYF
cdr3_nt: TGTGCCAGCAGCAGGACAGGGGGCGCGGAGACCCAGTACTTC